A single T cell receptor (beta chain) is shown here with its context. Other nucleotide sequences in the sample specify the same CDR3. The entry originates in a study of OX40 agonist ivuxolimab in advanced cancers. This CDR3 region has 14 residues. Per germline, CDR1 SGHRS and CDR2 YFSETQ. The V gene end was trimmed by 4 bases and the J gene end by 7 bases; junction bases not matched to a gene: 8. Repertoires were generated with immunoSEQ multiplex PCR, while TCRdb's copy carries only in-frame clones and drops some. The sample has about 68,000 clones, about 89% seen once. This sequence was found in an adult with an advanced solid tumor such as melanoma, head and neck, liver or kidney cancer. The input for sequencing was CD4+ or CD8+ T cells sorted from blood, taken in a trial of the OX40 agonist ivuxolimab. J is TRBJ2-7 and V is TRBV5-1; TRBD2 aligns across 10 bases. CDR3 residues: CASSDLAGAREQYF. In DNA, the CDR3 is TGCGCCAGCAGCGATCTAGCGGGAGCCCGTGAGCAGTACTTC.